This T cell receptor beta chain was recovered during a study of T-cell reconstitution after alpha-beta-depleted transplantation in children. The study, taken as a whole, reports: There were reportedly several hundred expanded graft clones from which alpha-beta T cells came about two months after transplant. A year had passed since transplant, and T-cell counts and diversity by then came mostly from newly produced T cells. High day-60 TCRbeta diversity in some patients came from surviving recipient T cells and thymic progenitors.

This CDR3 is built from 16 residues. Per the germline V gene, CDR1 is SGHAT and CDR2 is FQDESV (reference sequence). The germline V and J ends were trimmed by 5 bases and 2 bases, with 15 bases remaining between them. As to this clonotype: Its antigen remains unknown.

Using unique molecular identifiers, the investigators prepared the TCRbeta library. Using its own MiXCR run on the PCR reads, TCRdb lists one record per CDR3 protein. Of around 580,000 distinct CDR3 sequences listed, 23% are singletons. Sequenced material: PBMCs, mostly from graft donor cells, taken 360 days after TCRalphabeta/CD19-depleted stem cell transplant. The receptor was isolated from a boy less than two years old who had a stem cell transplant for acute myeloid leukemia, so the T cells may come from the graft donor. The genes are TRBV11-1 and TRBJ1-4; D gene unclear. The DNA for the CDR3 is TGTGCCAGCAGCCCTGATCATCGGGCCACTAATGAAAAACTGTTTTTT. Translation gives CASSPDHRATNEKLFF. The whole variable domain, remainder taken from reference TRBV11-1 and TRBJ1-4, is EAEVAQSPRYKITEKSQAVAFWCDPISGHATLYWYRQILGQGPELLVQFQDESVVDDSQLPKDRFSAERLKGVDSTLKIQPAELGDSAMYLCASSPDHRATNEKLFFGSGTQLSVL.